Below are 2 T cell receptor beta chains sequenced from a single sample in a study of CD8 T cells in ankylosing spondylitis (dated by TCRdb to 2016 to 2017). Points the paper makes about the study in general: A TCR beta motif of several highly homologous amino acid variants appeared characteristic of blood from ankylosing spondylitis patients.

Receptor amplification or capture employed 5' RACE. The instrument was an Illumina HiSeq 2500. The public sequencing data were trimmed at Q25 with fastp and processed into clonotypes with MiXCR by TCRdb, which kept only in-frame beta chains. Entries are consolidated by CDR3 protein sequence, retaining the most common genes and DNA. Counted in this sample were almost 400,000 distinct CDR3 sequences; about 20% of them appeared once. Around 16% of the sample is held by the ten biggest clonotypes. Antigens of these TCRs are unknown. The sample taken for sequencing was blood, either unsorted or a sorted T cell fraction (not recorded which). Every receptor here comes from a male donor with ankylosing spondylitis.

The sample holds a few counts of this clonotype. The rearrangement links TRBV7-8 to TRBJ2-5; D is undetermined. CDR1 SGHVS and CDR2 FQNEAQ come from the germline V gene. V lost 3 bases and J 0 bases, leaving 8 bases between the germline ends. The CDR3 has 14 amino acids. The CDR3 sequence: CASSFDRNQETQYF. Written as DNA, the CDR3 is TGTGCCAGCAGCTTCGACCGGAACCAAGAGACCCAGTACTTC.

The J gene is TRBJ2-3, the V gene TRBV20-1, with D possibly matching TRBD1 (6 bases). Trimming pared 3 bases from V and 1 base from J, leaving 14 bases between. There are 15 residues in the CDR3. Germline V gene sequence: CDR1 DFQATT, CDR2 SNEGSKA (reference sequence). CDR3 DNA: TGCAGTGCTAGCATTACAGGGTCGGGCACAGATACGCAGTATTTT. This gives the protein CSASITGSGTDTQYF.